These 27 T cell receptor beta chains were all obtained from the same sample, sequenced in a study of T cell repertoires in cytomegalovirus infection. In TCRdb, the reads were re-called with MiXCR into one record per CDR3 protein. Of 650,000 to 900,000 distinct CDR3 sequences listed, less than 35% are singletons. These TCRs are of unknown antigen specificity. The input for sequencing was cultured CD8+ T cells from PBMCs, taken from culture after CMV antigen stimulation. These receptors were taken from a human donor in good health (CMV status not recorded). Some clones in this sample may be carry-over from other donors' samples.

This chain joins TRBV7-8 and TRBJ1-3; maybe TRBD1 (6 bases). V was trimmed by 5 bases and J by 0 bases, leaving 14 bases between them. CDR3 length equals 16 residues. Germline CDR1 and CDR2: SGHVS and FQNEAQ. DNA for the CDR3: TGTGCCAGCAGCCGTTTTACAGGGCTCTCTGGAAACACCATATATTTT. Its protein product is CASSRFTGLSGNTIYF.

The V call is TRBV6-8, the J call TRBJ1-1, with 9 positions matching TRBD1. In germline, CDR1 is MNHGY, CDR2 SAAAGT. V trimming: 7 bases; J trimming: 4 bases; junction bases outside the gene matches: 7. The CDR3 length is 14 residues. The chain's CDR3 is CASTAGQGFTEAFF. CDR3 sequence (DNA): TGTGCCAGCACCGCGGGACAGGGCTTCACTGAAGCTTTCTTT.

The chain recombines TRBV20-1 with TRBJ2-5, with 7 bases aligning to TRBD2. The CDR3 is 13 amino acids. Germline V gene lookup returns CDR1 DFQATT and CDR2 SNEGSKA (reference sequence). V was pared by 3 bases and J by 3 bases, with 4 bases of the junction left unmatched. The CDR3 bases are TGCAGTGCTAGTCCTAGCGGTAAAGAGACCCAGTACTTC. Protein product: CSASPSGKETQYF.

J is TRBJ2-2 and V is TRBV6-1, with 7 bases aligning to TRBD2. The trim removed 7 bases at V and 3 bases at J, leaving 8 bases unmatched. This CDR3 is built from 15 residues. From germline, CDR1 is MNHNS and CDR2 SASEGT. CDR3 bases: TGTGCCAGCACTACCCTTGCGGGGGACACCGGGGAGCTGTTTTTT. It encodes CASTTLAGDTGELFF.

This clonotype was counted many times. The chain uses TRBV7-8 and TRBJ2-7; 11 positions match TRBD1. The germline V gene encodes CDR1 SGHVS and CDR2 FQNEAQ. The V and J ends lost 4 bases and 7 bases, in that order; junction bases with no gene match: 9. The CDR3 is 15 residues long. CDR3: CASSSDGQGADEQYV. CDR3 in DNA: TGTGCCAGCAGCTCTGACGGACAGGGGGCAGATGAGCAGTACGTC.

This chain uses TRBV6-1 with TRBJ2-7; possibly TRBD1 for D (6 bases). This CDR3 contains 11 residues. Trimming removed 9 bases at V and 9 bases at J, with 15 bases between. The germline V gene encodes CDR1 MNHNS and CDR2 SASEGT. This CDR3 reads CASVTGLGQYF. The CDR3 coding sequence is TGTGCCAGTGTAACAGGGCTCGGGCAGTACTTC.

CDR3 nucleotide sequence: TGTGCCAGCAGTTTGACTCTGGCGACGGACAGGAACTATGGCTACACCTTC. It yields the protein CASSLTLATDRNYGYTF. The chain is built from TRBV28 and TRBJ1-2; 7 bases line up with TRBD1. The CDR3 is 17 residues long. The V gene's germline CDR1 is MDHEN and CDR2 SYDVKM. V shed 3 bases and J 2 bases; nucleotides not matched to a gene: 12.

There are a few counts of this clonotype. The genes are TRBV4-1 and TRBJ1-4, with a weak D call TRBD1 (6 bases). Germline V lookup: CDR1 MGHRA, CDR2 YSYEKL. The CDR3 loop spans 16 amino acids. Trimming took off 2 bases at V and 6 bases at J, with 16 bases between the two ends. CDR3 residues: CASSQRAQGEYEKLFF. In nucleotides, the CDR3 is TGCGCCAGCAGCCAAAGGGCACAGGGAGAGTATGAAAAACTGTTTTTT.

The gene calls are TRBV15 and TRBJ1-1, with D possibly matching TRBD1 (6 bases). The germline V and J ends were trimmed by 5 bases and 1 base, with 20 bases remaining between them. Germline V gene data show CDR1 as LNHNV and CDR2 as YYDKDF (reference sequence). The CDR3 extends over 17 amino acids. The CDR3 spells CATSDQGKLMSNTEAFF. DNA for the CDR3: TGTGCCACCAGCGATCAGGGGAAATTGATGTCGAACACTGAAGCTTTCTTT.

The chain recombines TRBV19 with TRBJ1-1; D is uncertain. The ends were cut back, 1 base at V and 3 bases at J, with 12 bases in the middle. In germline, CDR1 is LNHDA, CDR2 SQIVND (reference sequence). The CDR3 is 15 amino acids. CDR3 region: CASSIVRTWDTEAFF. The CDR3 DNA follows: TGTGCCAGTAGTATAGTCCGGACCTGGGACACTGAAGCTTTCTTT.

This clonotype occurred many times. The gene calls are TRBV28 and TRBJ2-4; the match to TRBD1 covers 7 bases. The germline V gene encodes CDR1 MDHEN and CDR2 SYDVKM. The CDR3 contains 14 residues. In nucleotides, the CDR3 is TGTGGTGCCGGGCGTCAGGGGGACAAAAACATTCAGTACTTC. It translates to CGAGRQGDKNIQYF.

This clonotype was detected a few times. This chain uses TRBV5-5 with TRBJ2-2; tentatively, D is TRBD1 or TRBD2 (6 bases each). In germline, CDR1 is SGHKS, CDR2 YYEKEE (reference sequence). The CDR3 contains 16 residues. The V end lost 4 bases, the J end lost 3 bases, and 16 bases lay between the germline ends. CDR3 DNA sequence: TGTGCCAGCAGCCCAGTGGGGGGCGAGTACACCGGGGAGCTGTTTTTT. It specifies CASSPVGGEYTGELFF.

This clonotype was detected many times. In DNA form, the CDR3 reads TGTGCCAGCGGGGACAGAGGACAGCCCCAGCATTTT. This encodes CASGDRGQPQHF. The rearrangement uses TRBV7-2 and TRBJ1-5; 7 nucleotides match TRBD1. The length of the CDR3 is 12 residues. Per germline, CDR1 SGHTA and CDR2 FQGNSA. Losses at the gene ends were 8 bases for V and 7 bases for J; bases not matched to a gene: 5.

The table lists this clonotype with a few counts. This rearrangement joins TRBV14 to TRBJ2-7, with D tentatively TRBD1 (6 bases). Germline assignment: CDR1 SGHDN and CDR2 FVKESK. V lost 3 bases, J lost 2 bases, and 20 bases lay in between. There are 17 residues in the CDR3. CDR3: CASSQAIQGTPAYEQYF. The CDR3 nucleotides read TGTGCCAGCAGCCAGGCGATACAGGGAACCCCTGCCTACGAGCAGTACTTC. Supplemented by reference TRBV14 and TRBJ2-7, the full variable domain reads EAGVTQFPSHSVIEKGQTVTLRCDPISGHDNLYWYRRVMGKEIKFLLHFVKESKQDESGMPNNRFLAERTGGTYSTLKVQPAELEDSGVYFCASSQAIQGTPAYEQYFGPGTRLTVT.

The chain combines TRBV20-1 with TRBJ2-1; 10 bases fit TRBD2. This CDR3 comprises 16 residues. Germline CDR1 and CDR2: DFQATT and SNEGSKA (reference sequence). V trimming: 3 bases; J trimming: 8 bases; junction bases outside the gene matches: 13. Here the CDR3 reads CSASLLGLATDHEQFF. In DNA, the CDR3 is TGCAGTGCTAGTCTCCTGGGACTAGCGACAGACCATGAGCAGTTCTTC.

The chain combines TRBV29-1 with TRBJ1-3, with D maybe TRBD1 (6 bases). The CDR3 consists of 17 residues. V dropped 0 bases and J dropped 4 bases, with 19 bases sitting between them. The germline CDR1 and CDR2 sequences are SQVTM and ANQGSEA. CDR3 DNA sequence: TGCAGCGTTGAAGATTTGTCGGGGGCAGTTACAGGAAACACCATATATTTT. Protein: CSVEDLSGAVTGNTIYF.

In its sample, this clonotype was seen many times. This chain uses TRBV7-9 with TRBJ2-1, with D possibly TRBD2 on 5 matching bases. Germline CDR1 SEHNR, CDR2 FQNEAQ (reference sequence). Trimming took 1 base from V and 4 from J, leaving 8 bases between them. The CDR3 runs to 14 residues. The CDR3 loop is CASSLGGRYNEQFF. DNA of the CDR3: TGTGCCAGCAGCTTAGGAGGGCGGTACAATGAGCAGTTCTTC.

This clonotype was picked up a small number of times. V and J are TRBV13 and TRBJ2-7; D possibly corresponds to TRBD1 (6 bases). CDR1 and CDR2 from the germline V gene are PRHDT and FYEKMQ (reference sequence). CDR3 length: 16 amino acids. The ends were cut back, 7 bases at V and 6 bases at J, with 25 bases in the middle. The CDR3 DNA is TGTGCCAGCACTTCCGGTGGACAGTACGTACCCTCCGAGCAGTACTTC. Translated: CASTSGGQYVPSEQYF.

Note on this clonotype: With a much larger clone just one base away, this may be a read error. The CDR3 spells CANSPPGLNYGYTF. The CDR3 coding sequence is TGTGCCAACAGCCCCCCCGGCCTTAACTATGGCTACACCTTC. The chain is built from TRBV7-8 and TRBJ1-2, with D unclear. CDR3 size: 14 residues. Germline values: CDR1 SGHVS, CDR2 FQNEAQ.

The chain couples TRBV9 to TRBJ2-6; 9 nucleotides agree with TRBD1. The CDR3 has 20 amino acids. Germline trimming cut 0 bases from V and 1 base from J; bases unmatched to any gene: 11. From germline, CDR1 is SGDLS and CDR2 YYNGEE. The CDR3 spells CASSVALWTGVRSGANVLTF. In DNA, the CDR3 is TGTGCCAGCAGCGTAGCCCTCTGGACAGGGGTTAGGTCTGGGGCCAACGTCCTGACTTTC.

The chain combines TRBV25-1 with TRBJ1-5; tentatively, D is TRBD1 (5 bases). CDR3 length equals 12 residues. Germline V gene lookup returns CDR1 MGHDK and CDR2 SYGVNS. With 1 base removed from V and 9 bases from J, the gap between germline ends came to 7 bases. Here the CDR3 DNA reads TGTGCCAGCAGTGAATGGGGCTCGCCCCAGCATTTT. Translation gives CASSEWGSPQHF.

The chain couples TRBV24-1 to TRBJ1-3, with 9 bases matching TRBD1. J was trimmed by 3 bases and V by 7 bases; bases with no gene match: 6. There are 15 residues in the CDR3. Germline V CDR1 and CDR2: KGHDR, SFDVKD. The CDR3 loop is CATRPGQGDGNTIYF. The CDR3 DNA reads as TGTGCCACCAGGCCGGGACAGGGTGATGGAAACACCATATATTTT.

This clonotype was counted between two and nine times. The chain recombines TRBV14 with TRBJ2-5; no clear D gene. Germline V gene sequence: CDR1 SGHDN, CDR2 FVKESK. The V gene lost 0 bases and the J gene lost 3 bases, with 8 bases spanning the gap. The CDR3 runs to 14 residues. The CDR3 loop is CASSQENFEETQYF. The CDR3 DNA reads TGTGCCAGCAGCCAAGAAAACTTCGAAGAGACCCAGTACTTC.

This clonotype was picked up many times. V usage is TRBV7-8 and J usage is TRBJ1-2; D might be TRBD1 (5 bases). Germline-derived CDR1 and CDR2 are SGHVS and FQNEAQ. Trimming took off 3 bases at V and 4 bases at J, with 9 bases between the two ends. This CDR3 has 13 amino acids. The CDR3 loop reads CASSLGHSYGYTF. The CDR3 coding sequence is TGTGCCAGCAGCTTGGGGCACTCCTATGGCTACACCTTC.

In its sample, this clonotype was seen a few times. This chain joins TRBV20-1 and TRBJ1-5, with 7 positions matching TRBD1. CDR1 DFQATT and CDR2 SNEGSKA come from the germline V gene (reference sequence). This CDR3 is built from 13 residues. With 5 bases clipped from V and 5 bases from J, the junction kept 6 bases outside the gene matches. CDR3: CSAWDSQYQPQHF. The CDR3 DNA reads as TGCAGTGCTTGGGACAGCCAGTATCAGCCCCAGCATTTT.

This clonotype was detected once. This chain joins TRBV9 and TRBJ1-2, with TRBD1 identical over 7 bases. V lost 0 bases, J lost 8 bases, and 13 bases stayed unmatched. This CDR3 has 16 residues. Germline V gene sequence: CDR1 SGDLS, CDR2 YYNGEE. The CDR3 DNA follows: TGTGCCAGCAGCGTAGCTCGGGAGGGGGCCTCGCGGGGCTACACCTTC. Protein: CASSVAREGASRGYTF.

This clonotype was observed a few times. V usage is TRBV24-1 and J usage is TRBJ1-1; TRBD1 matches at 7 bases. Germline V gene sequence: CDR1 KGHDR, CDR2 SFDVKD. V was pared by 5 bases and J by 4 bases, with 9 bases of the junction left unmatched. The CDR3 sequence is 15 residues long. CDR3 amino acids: CATSARTGPVTEAFF. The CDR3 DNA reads TGTGCCACCAGTGCCCGGACAGGCCCCGTCACTGAAGCTTTCTTT.